These 3 T cell receptor beta chains came from one sample sequenced in a study of shared clonotypes between healthy human individuals. The assay was immunoSEQ multiplex PCR, and TCRdb's table has in-frame clones only and misses some. The data contain some 2,100,000 clones, around 95% of them singletons. Sequences were obtained from naive CD4+ T cells sorted from blood. The subset is: CD45RA+ positively selected. These receptors were obtained from a man between 18 and 29 years old in good health.

The J gene is TRBJ2-7, the V gene TRBV7-2, with D perhaps being TRBD1 or TRBD2 (5 bases each). The germline gives CDR1 SGHTA, CDR2 FQGNSA. V lost 4 bases, J lost 6 bases, and 22 bases lay in between. The length of the CDR3 is 16 residues. CDR3 loop: CASSYITLGDRGEQYF. The CDR3 DNA follows: TGTGCCAGCAGCTATATAACTTTGGGGGATCGAGGCGAGCAGTACTTC.

In this sample, this clone turned up once. The chain employs TRBV30 and TRBJ1-2; D gene ambiguous. The V and J ends lost 4 bases and 2 bases respectively, with 11 bases between them. The germline gives CDR1 GTSNPN, CDR2 SVGIG (reference sequence). CDR3 length: 13 residues. The CDR3, as DNA: TGTGCCTGGACACCCGGGAGGAACTATGGCTACACCTTC. This translates into CAWTPGRNYGYTF.

This clone was counted only a few times. The chain has TRBV18 and TRBJ1-2, with 9 positions matching TRBD1. The ends lost 3 bases at V and 8 bases at J; junction bases unmatched: 10. Germline V gene lookup returns CDR1 KGHSH and CDR2 LQKENI. The CDR3 is 15 residues long. The CDR3 is CASSPTRTGVMGYTF. The CDR3 DNA reads TGTGCCAGCTCACCTACTAGGACAGGGGTTATGGGCTACACCTTC.